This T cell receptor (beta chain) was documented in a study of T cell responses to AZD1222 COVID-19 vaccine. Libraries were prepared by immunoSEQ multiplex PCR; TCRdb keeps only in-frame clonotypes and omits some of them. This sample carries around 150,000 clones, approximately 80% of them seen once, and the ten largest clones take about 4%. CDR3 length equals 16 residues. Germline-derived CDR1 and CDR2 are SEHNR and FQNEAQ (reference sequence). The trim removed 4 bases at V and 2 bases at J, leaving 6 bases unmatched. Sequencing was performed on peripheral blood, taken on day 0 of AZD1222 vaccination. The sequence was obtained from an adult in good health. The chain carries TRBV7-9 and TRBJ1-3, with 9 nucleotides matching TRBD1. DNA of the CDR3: TGTGCCAGCAGCTGGGGGACAGGGATTACTGGAAACACCATATATTTT. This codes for CASSWGTGITGNTIYF.